Below are 30 T cell receptor beta chains sequenced from a single sample in a study of blood T cell repertoires in COVID-19. TCRdb's table, derived via immunoSEQ multiplex PCR, lists solely in-frame clones and lacks some. The data show roughly 350,000 clones, approximately 89% seen once. Sequencing was carried out using peripheral blood. Every receptor here comes from a woman between 25 and 40 years old with COVID-19, enrolled during active disease.

This clone was seen only once. V is TRBV29-1 and J is TRBJ2-1; TRBD2 matches 11 bases. Germline CDR1 and CDR2: SQVTM and ANQGSEA. This CDR3 has 16 residues. V lost 3 bases to trimming and J lost 10 bases; unmatched junction nucleotides: 14. CDR3 in amino acids: CSVDSLAGGPGDEQFF. CDR3 in DNA: TGCAGCGTTGATTCGCTAGCGGGAGGCCCAGGGGACGAGCAGTTCTTC.

This rearrangement joins TRBV5-1 to TRBJ2-3; TRBD2 matches 8 bases. The trim removed 2 bases at V and 2 bases at J, leaving 4 bases unmatched. CDR1 is SGHRS and CDR2 is YFSETQ in the germline V gene. CDR3 length: 15 amino acids. CDR3 sequence (DNA): TGCGCCAGCAGCTTTGGACTAGCAATCACAGATACGCAGTATTTT. Encoded protein: CASSFGLAITDTQYF.

The rearrangement joins TRBV19 to TRBJ2-7, with 10 nucleotides matching TRBD2. The CDR3 length is 14 residues. Germline assignment: CDR1 LNHDA and CDR2 SQIVND (reference sequence). V shed 10 bases and J 2 bases; nucleotides not matched to a gene: 8. The CDR3 DNA is TGTGCCACCTCCAGACTAGCGGGTCCCTACGAGCAGTACTTC. Its translation: CATSRLAGPYEQYF.

This clone showed up just a few times. The chain uses TRBV7-9 and TRBJ1-5; TRBD1 agrees at 10 bases. The J segment lost 2 bases and the V segment lost 1 base, leaving 5 bases of the junction unmatched. The CDR3 contains 17 residues. Germline V lookup: CDR1 SEHNR, CDR2 FQNEAQ (reference sequence). The CDR3 is CASSLDLTGGRNQPQHF. The CDR3, as DNA: TGTGCCAGCAGCTTAGACCTGACAGGGGGCCGCAATCAGCCCCAGCATTTT.

This clone was detected only once. V and J are TRBV2 and TRBJ2-1, with 7 nucleotides matching TRBD1. This CDR3 is 13 amino acids long. V was pared by 5 bases and J by 6 bases, with 4 bases of the junction left unmatched. Germline CDR1 and CDR2: SNHLY and FYNNEI. The CDR3 loop reads CASSKTGRNEQFF. The DNA of the CDR3 is TGTGCCAGCAGTAAGACAGGGCGCAATGAGCAGTTCTTC.

V is TRBV5-4 and J is TRBJ2-3; D call uncertain. The germline V and J ends were trimmed by 5 bases and 3 bases, with 10 bases remaining between them. Germline V gives CDR1 SGHNT, CDR2 YYREEE (reference sequence). CDR3 size: 13 residues. CDR3 protein: CASSSHQTDTQYF. The CDR3 DNA reads TGTGCCAGCAGTTCGCACCAGACAGATACGCAGTATTTT. Using reference TRBV5-4 and TRBJ2-3 for the parts outside the CDR3, the full variable domain is ETGVTQSPTHLIKTRGQQVTLRCSSQSGHNTVSWYQQALGQGPQFIFQYYREEENGRGNFPPRFSGLQFPNYSSELNVNALELDDSALYLCASSSHQTDTQYFGPGTRLTVL.

The V gene is TRBV28, the J gene TRBJ2-1; 8 bases are shared with TRBD1. CDR1 and CDR2 (germline): MDHEN, SYDVKM. After removal of 6 bases from V and 4 bases from J, the junction contained 5 bases not matched to a gene. CDR3 size: 14 residues. In nucleotides, the CDR3 is TGTGCCAGCAGAGACAGGGGTGGTTACAATGAGCAGTTCTTC. Its protein is CASRDRGGYNEQFF.

In this sample, this clone turned up once. The V gene is TRBV4-1, the J gene TRBJ1-6; D gene unclear. Germline values: CDR1 MGHRA, CDR2 YSYEKL. This CDR3 comprises 12 residues. Trimming pared 2 bases from V and 13 bases from J, leaving 9 bases between. This CDR3 reads CASSQFDGPLHF. The DNA of the CDR3 is TGCGCCAGCAGCCAATTCGACGGGCCCCTCCACTTT.

The chain couples TRBV5-4 to TRBJ2-7, with TRBD2 identical over 10 bases. The CDR3 is 15 residues long. Germline V gene lookup returns CDR1 SGHNT and CDR2 YYREEE (reference sequence). Unmatched junction bases numbered 8, after V lost 1 base and J lost 7 bases. The CDR3 protein is CASSLSASGSREQYF. The CDR3, as DNA: TGTGCCAGCAGCTTGTCGGCTAGCGGGAGTCGAGAGCAGTACTTC.

Notes on this clone: Within the sample, other DNA sequences also encode this same CDR3. The chain is built from TRBV15 and TRBJ2-7, with a weak D call TRBD1 (6 bases). V gave up 1 base and J gave up 2 bases, with 9 bases separating them. The CDR3 is 14 residues long. Germline V gene lookup returns CDR1 LNHNV and CDR2 YYDKDF (reference sequence). The CDR3: CATSRGAGAYEQYF. The CDR3 DNA reads as TGTGCCACCAGCAGAGGTGCAGGGGCCTACGAGCAGTACTTC.

J is TRBJ2-1 and V is TRBV6-5; maybe TRBD1 (5 bases). The CDR3 sequence is 14 residues long. With 4 bases removed from V and 5 bases from J, the gap between germline ends came to 12 bases. Looked up from germline, CDR1 is MNHEY and CDR2 is SVGAGI. CDR3 in amino acids: CASSSTQADNEQFF. CDR3 coding DNA: TGTGCCAGCAGTTCCACACAGGCGGACAATGAGCAGTTCTTC.

The chain couples TRBV5-6 to TRBJ2-7; TRBD2 is a possible D gene (6 bases). Trimming cost V 2 bases and J 0 bases, with 12 bases left between them. Germline CDR1 SGHDT, CDR2 YYEEEE. This CDR3 is built from 15 residues. The CDR3 DNA follows: TGTGCCAGCAGCTTAGGTGTCGGGAGCTCCTACGAGCAGTACTTC. It yields the protein CASSLGVGSSYEQYF.

CDR3 residues: CASSPSPQETQYF. The CDR3 DNA follows: TGCGCCAGCAGTCCTAGCCCACAAGAGACCCAGTACTTC. This chain connects TRBV5-1 to TRBJ2-5, with D perhaps TRBD2 (5 bases). Trimming removed 5 bases at V and 2 bases at J, with 10 bases between. Germline CDR1 reads SGHRS; CDR2 reads YFSETQ. The CDR3 is 13 amino acids.

The chain links TRBV5-1 to TRBJ2-5; D possibly corresponds to TRBD1 (6 bases). CDR1 and CDR2 (germline): SGHRS, YFSETQ. The ends were cut back, 1 base at V and 5 bases at J, with 21 bases in the middle. The length of the CDR3 is 17 residues. CDR3 in DNA: TGCGCCAGCAGCTTGATGCCACCCAGGGGAGAGGGGGAGACCCAGTACTTC. Its protein is CASSLMPPRGEGETQYF.

The V call is TRBV5-1, the J call TRBJ2-7; a weak D match, TRBD1 (5 bases). Germline assignment: CDR1 SGHRS and CDR2 YFSETQ. This CDR3 has 14 amino acids. Trimming took off 0 bases at V and 1 base at J, with 8 bases between the two ends. CDR3 DNA sequence: TGCGCCAGCAGCTTGGGGACAAAGTCCTACGAGCAGTACTTC. Protein sequence: CASSLGTKSYEQYF. The entire variable domain, with the rest obtained from reference TRBV5-1 and TRBJ2-7, is as follows: KAGVTQTPRYLIKTRGQQVTLSCSPISGHRSVSWYQQTPGQGLQFLFEYFSETQRNKGNFPGRFSGRQFSNSRSEMNVSTLELGDSALYLCASSLGTKSYEQYFGPGTRLTVT.

This clone was counted a single time. This chain joins TRBV18 and TRBJ2-7, with 7 nucleotides matching TRBD1. This CDR3 has 12 amino acids. J gave up 7 bases and V 2 bases, and 2 bases lay outside the gene matches. Germline loops: CDR1 KGHSH, CDR2 LQKENI. The chain's CDR3 is CASSPRGREQYF. CDR3 DNA: TGTGCCAGCTCACCAAGGGGGCGGGAGCAGTACTTC.

The genes are TRBV10-3 and TRBJ1-6; 7 nucleotides align to TRBD1. Trimming cost V 5 bases and J 7 bases; bases outside gene matches: 5. This CDR3 region has 14 residues. Germline values: CDR1 ENHRY, CDR2 SYGVKD. The CDR3 nucleotides are TGTGCCATCAGTCTGCAGGGGGAGAATTCACCCCTCCACTTT. Amino acid sequence: CAISLQGENSPLHF.

This chain joins TRBV7-2 and TRBJ1-1; D call uncertain. Trimming shortened V by 5 bases and J by 2 bases, and 12 bases separated the two germline ends. This CDR3 spans 14 amino acids. Germline V gene data show CDR1 as SGHTA and CDR2 as FQGNSA. The CDR3 nucleotides read TGTGCCAGCAGCCTGATGACTTCTAACACTGAAGCTTTCTTT. This translates into CASSLMTSNTEAFF.

This clone was found a few times. CDR3 in amino acids: CASSLGGDTQYF. The CDR3 nucleotides read TGTGCCAGCAGTTTAGGAGGGGATACGCAGTATTTT. V and J are TRBV12-3 or TRBV12-4 and TRBJ2-3, with D perhaps matching TRBD2 (5 bases). CDR3 length equals 12 residues. The V gene lost 1 base and the J gene lost 6 bases, with 5 bases spanning the gap.

This clone was seen a few times. The gene calls are TRBV6-5 and TRBJ2-7; 7 bases match TRBD1. Trimming at V came to 4 bases and at J to 5 bases, leaving 11 bases not matched to a gene. Germline V gene sequence: CDR1 MNHEY, CDR2 SVGAGI. The CDR3 contains 15 residues. The CDR3 DNA reads TGTGCCAGCAGTTTCACAGGGGACCTCCAGAACGAGCAGTACTTC. Translated: CASSFTGDLQNEQYF.

This clone showed up many times. Other DNA sequences in this specimen translate into the identical CDR3. The chain links TRBV11-2 to TRBJ1-1; 7 bases map to TRBD1. The germline CDR1 and CDR2 sequences are SGHAT and FQNNGV. V was clipped by 2 bases and J by 4 bases; unmatched bases: 1. This CDR3 is 13 amino acids long. The CDR3 sequence is CASSLSGGTEAFF. Written as DNA, the CDR3 is TGTGCCAGCAGCTTATCAGGGGGCACTGAAGCTTTCTTT.

This chain uses TRBV30 with TRBJ2-7, with D maybe TRBD1 (6 bases). CDR3 length: 14 residues. Germline V CDR1 and CDR2: GTSNPN, SVGIG (reference sequence). With 2 bases removed from V and 4 bases from J, the gap between germline ends came to 15 bases. Here the CDR3 DNA reads TGTGCCTGGAGTTGGTTGGGCGGACAGTACGAGCAGTACTTC. Translated, it gives CAWSWLGGQYEQYF.

The CDR3 loop reads CASSPSYRSNTEAFF. DNA of the CDR3: TGCGCCAGCAGCCCCTCCTACAGGTCGAACACTGAAGCTTTCTTT. This chain joins TRBV5-1 and TRBJ1-1; D might be TRBD1 (5 bases). Germline V CDR1 and CDR2: SGHRS, YFSETQ. V gave up 4 bases and J gave up 1 base, with 14 bases separating them. This CDR3 has 15 amino acids.

The chain couples TRBV9 to TRBJ2-7; 7 bases are shared with TRBD2. J gave up 1 base and V 0 bases, and 1 base lay outside the gene matches. The CDR3 loop spans 14 amino acids. The V gene's germline CDR1 is SGDLS and CDR2 YYNGEE. The DNA for the CDR3 is TGTGCCAGCAGCGTAGCCGGGAGGTCCTACGAGCAGTACTTC. This encodes CASSVAGRSYEQYF.

The chain joins TRBV23-1 to TRBJ2-5; D is undetermined. TRBV23-1 is placed among ORFs of uncertain function. The V and J ends lost 1 base and 2 bases respectively, with 11 bases between them. CDR3 length equals 15 residues. The CDR3 loop is CASSQFLQQQETQYF. CDR3 coding DNA: TGCGCCAGCAGTCAATTCTTACAGCAACAAGAGACCCAGTACTTC.

The rearrangement uses TRBV27 and TRBJ2-1; the match to TRBD1 covers 12 bases. The CDR3 is 14 residues long. V lost 3 bases to trimming and J lost 8 bases; unmatched junction nucleotides: 2. CDR1 and CDR2 (germline): MNHEY, SMNVEV (reference sequence). CDR3 coding DNA: TGTGCCAGCAGTTTTGGGACAGGGGGCTATGAGCAGTTCTTC. Its translation is CASSFGTGGYEQFF.

The chain carries TRBV7-9 and TRBJ2-4; TRBD2 matches 13 bases. The CDR3 sequence is 17 residues long. Trimming took 5 bases from V and 0 from J; bases not matched to a gene: 4. The germline CDR1 and CDR2 sequences are SEHNR and FQNEAQ (reference sequence). CDR3 nucleotide sequence: TGTGCCAGCAGCGGGACTAGCGGGGCTTTAGCCAAAAACATTCAGTACTTC. This gives the protein CASSGTSGALAKNIQYF.

The CDR3 DNA is TGCAGCGGGGAACAGGCCCAAGAGACCCAGTACTTC. The encoded protein is CSGEQAQETQYF. The J gene is TRBJ2-5, the V gene TRBV29-1; a weak D match, TRBD1 (5 bases). The CDR3 spans 12 residues. Per the germline V gene, CDR1 is SQVTM and CDR2 is ANQGSEA. Trimming took 7 bases from V and 1 from J, leaving 10 bases between them.

This chain links TRBV10-3 with TRBJ2-1, with D possibly TRBD2 on 6 matching bases. The CDR3 consists of 15 residues. CDR1 and CDR2 (germline): ENHRY, SYGVKD. Trimming stripped 1 base from V and 3 bases from J, with 10 bases between. CDR3 residues: CAISEYSGYYNEQFF. The CDR3 nucleotides read TGTGCCATCAGTGAGTATAGCGGCTACTACAATGAGCAGTTCTTC.

The chain employs TRBV14 and TRBJ2-7, with D possibly matching TRBD2 (5 bases). The V and J ends lost 0 bases and 6 bases respectively, with 15 bases between them. CDR1 and CDR2 (germline): SGHDN, FVKESK. This CDR3 has 15 amino acids. The CDR3 loop is CASSQDWTPRGEQYF. DNA of the CDR3: TGTGCCAGCAGCCAAGACTGGACCCCCCGGGGCGAGCAGTACTTC.